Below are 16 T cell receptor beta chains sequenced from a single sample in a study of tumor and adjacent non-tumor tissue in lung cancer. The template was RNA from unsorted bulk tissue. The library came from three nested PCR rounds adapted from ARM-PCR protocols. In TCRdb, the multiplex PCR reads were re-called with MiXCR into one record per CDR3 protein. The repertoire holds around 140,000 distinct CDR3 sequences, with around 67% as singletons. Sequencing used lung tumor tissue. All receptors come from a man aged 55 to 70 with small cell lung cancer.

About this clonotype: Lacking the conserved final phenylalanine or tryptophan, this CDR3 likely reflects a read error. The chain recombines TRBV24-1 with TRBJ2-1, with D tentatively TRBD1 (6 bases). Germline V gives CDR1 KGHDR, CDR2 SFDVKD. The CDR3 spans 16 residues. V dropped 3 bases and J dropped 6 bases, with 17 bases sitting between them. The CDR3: CATSDTPGGGSNEQFL. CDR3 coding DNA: TGTGCCACCAGTGATACCCCTGGGGGCGGGTCCAATGAGCAGTTCTTA.

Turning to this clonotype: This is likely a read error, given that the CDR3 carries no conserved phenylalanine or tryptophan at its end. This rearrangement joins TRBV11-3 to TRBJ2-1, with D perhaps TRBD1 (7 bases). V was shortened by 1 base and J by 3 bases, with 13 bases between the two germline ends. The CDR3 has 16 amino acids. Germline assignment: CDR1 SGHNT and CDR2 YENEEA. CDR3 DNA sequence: TGTGCCAGCAGCTTAGCTAGACAGGGACTCTACAATGAGCAGTTCATC. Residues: CASSLARQGLYNEQFI.

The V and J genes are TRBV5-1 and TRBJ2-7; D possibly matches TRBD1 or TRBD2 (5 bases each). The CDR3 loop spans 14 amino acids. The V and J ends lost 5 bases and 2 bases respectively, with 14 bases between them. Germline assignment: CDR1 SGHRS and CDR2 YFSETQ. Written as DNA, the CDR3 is TGCGCCAGCAGGGCCTGGGGACCTCCCTACGAGCAGTACTTC. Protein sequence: CASRAWGPPYEQYF.

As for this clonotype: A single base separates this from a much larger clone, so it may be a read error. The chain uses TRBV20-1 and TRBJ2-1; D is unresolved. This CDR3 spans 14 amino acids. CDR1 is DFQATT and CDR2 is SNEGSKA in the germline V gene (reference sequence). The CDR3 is CSAPVSGRGNDQFF. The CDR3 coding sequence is TGCAGTGCTCCAGTTAGTGGGCGCGGCAATGATCAGTTCTTC.

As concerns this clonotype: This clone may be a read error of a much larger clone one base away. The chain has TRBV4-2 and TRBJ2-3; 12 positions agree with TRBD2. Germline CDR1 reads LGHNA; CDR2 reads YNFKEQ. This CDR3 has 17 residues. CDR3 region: CASIQEILAGGGDTQYF. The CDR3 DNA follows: TGTGCCAGCATCCAAGAGATCCTAGCGGGAGGGGGAGATACGCAGTATTTT.

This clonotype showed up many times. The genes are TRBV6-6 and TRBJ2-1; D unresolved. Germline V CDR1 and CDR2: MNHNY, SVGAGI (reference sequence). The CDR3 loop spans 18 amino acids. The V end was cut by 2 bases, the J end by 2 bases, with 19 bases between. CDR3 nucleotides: TGTGCCAGCAGTTACCCCCGCGTCCGCGGCAGTACCTACAATGAGCAGTTCTTC. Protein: CASSYPRVRGSTYNEQFF.

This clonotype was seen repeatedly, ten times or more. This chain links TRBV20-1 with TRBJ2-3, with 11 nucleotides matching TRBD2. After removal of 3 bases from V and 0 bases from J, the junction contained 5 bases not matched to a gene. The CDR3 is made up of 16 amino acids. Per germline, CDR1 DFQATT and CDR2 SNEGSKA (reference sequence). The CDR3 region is CSASTSGRGSTDTQYF. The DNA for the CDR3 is TGCAGTGCTAGTACTAGCGGGAGAGGTAGCACAGATACGCAGTATTTT.

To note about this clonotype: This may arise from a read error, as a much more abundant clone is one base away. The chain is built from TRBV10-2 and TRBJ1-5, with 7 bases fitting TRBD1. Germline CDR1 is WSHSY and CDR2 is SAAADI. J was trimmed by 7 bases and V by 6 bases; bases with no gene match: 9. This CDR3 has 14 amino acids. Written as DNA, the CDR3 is TGCGCCAGCAGCAAGGGACAGATCAAACAGCCCCAGCATTTT. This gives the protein CASSKGQIKQPQHF.

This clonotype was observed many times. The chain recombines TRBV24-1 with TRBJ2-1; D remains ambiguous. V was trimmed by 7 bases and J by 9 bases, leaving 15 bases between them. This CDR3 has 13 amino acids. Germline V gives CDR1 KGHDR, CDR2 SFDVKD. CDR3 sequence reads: CATRRQDLCEQFF. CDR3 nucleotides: TGTGCCACCAGGCGGCAGGATTTATGTGAGCAGTTCTTC.

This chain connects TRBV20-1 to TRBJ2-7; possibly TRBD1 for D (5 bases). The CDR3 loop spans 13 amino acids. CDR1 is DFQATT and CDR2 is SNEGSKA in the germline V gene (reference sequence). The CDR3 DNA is TGCAGAGCTATAGCAGGGAACTCCTACGAGCAGTACGTC. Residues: CRAIAGNSYEQYV.

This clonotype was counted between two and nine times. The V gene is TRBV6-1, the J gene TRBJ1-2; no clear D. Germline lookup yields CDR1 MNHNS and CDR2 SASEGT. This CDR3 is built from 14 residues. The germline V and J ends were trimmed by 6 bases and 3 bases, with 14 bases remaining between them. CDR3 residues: CASRTTGSHYGYTF. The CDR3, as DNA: TGTGCCAGCAGAACCACGGGGAGCCACTATGGCTACACCTTC.

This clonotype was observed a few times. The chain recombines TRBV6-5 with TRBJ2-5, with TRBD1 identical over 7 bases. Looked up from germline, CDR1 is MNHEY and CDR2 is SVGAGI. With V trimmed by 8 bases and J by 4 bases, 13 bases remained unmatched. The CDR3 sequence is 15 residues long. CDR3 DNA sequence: TGTGCCAGCGGCCTACTCCGGACAGGCCGAGAGACCCAGTACTTC. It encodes CASGLLRTGRETQYF.

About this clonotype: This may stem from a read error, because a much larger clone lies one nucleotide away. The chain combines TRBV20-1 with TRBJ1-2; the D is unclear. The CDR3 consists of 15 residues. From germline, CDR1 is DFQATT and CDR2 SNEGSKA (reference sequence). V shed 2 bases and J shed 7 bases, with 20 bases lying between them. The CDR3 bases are TGCAGTGCTAGATTGAGGGAGCCCGTTGTATTTGGCTACACCTTC. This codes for CSARLREPVVFGYTF.

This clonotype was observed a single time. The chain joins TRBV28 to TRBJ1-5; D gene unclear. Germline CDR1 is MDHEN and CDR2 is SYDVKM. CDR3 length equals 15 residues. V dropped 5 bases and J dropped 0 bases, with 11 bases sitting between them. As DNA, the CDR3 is TGTGCCAGCAGTAATCCCAAGAGTAGCAATCAGCCCCAGCATTTT. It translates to CASSNPKSSNQPQHF.

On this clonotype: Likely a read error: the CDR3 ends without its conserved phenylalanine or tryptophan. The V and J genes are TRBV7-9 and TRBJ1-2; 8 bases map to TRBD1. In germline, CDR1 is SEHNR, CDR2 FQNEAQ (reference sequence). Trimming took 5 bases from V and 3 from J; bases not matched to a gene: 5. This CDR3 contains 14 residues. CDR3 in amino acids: CASSPQGADYGYTS. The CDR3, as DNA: TGTGCCAGCAGCCCCCAGGGGGCGGACTATGGCTACACCTCC.

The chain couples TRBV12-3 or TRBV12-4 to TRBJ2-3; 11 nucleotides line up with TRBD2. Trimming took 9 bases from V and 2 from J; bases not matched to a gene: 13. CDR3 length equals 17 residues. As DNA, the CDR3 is TGTGCCAGTAGCGAGCCCGGACTAGCGGGCGACACAGATACGCAGTATTTT. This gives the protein CASSEPGLAGDTDTQYF.